The 30 T cell receptor beta chains in this list originate from one sample, sequenced in a study of blood T cell repertoires in COVID-19. Assay: immunoSEQ multiplex PCR; the TCRdb copy retains only in-frame clones and omits some. This repertoire shows approximately 89,000 clones, about 96% found once; its top ten account for roughly 4.7%. Specimen: peripheral blood. The receptors were sampled from a human donor with active COVID-19. The donor label of this sample is uncertain.

The CDR3 DNA reads TGTGCCAGCAGCCCCCGCCCCCTAGCTAGCGGGAGAGCCAGGCTCCTCTACGAGCAGTACTTC. It specifies CASSPRPLASGRARLLYEQYF. The chain uses TRBV6-2 or TRBV6-3 and TRBJ2-7; 10 positions match TRBD2. The CDR3 covers 21 residues. Germline CDR1 reads MNHEY; CDR2 reads SVGEGT. The J segment lost 3 bases and the V segment lost 6 bases, leaving 26 bases of the junction unmatched.

This clone was recorded a few times. This chain joins TRBV7-2 and TRBJ1-2, with D maybe TRBD1 (5 bases). The V end was cut by 8 bases, the J end by 4 bases, with 8 bases between. CDR1 and CDR2 from the germline V gene are SGHTA and FQGNSA. This CDR3 contains 11 residues. The CDR3 nucleotides read TGTGCCAGCCACGGGGGCTATGGCTACACCTTC. This translates into CASHGGYGYTF.

This clone has a handful of counts. V and J are TRBV7-2 and TRBJ2-7; TRBD2 matches at 7 bases. Germline V gene data show CDR1 as SGHTA and CDR2 as FQGNSA. This CDR3 is 14 amino acids long. Trimming cost V 2 bases and J 12 bases; bases outside gene matches: 13. This CDR3 is CASSLLRTAGDSYF. In nucleotides, the CDR3 is TGTGCCAGCAGCTTACTCAGGACGGCGGGAGACTCGTACTTC.

This chain connects TRBV24-1 to TRBJ2-5; D uncertain. The CDR3 is made up of 13 amino acids. Germline CDR1 and CDR2: KGHDR and SFDVKD. V was pared by 5 bases and J by 3 bases, with 9 bases between. The CDR3 is CATSGLSEETQYF. The CDR3 DNA reads TGTGCCACCAGTGGCCTGTCAGAAGAGACCCAGTACTTC.

This chain connects TRBV11-3 to TRBJ2-3; 8 bases fit TRBD2. After removal of 5 bases from V and 3 bases from J, the junction contained 10 bases not matched to a gene. Germline V lookup: CDR1 SGHNT, CDR2 YENEEA. The CDR3 length is 16 residues. CDR3 nucleotides: TGTGCCAGCAGCACGGGGGGGCGGGGAGGAACAGATACGCAGTATTTT. Its translation is CASSTGGRGGTDTQYF.

This chain uses TRBV6-1 with TRBJ2-2, with 7 positions matching TRBD1. V lost 2 bases and J lost 4; bases outside the gene matches: 10. In germline, CDR1 is MNHNS, CDR2 SASEGT. This CDR3 spans 17 amino acids. The CDR3 protein is CASSERRLGQLTGELFF. Here the CDR3 DNA reads TGTGCCAGCAGTGAACGACGGTTGGGACAGCTCACCGGGGAGCTGTTTTTT.

The chain has TRBV27 and TRBJ2-3; D unresolved. Germline CDR1 is MNHEY and CDR2 is SMNVEV (reference sequence). V was clipped by 3 bases and J by 6 bases, with 10 bases between them. The CDR3 is made up of 13 amino acids. The CDR3 sequence is CASSFTSKDTQYF. The CDR3 DNA sequence: TGTGCCAGCAGTTTTACAAGTAAGGATACGCAGTATTTT.

This clone showed up just once. The V gene is TRBV3-1 (or the pseudogene TRBV3-2), the J gene TRBJ2-3, with 7 bases matching TRBD2. The length of the CDR3 is 15 residues. Per germline, CDR1 LGHDT and CDR2 YNNKEL (reference sequence). Trimming cost V 4 bases and J 3 bases; bases outside gene matches: 7. The CDR3 region is CASSPGGSRTDTQYF. CDR3 coding DNA: TGTGCCAGCAGCCCGGGGGGTTCTAGGACAGATACGCAGTATTTT.

The rearrangement uses TRBV5-4 and TRBJ1-3; 10 bases line up with TRBD1. V trimming: 3 bases; J trimming: 4 bases; junction bases outside the gene matches: 4. There are 15 residues in the CDR3. CDR1 SGHNT and CDR2 YYREEE come from the germline V gene (reference sequence). In DNA form, the CDR3 reads TGTGCCAGCAGCTGGGGGACAGGGGTAGGAAACACCATATATTTT. It codes for CASSWGTGVGNTIYF.

Remarks on this clone: The same CDR3 is also encoded by other DNA sequences in this sample. The chain couples TRBV11-3 to TRBJ1-6; D unresolved. Trimming stripped 1 base from V and 0 bases from J, with 7 bases between. Germline loops: CDR1 SGHNT, CDR2 YENEEA. The CDR3 covers 16 residues. In DNA, the CDR3 is TGTGCCAGCAGCTTAGCCGGTGGCTCCTATAATTCACCCCTCCACTTT. It is translated as CASSLAGGSYNSPLHF.

This chain joins TRBV6-4 and TRBJ1-2, with a possible D match to TRBD1 (6 bases). Trimming took off 5 bases at V and 2 bases at J, with 15 bases between the two ends. The CDR3 extends over 15 amino acids. Germline V gene data show CDR1 as MRHNA and CDR2 as SNTAGT. The CDR3 coding sequence is TGTGCCAGCAGTAACCATTTCCAGGGGAACTATGGCTACACCTTC. This sequence encodes CASSNHFQGNYGYTF.

The gene calls are TRBV5-4 and TRBJ1-1; D unresolved. This CDR3 region has 13 residues. CDR1 SGHNT and CDR2 YYREEE come from the germline V gene (reference sequence). Between the trimmed V and J ends, which lost 10 bases and 1 base, there was a span of 14 bases. The CDR3, as DNA: TGTGCCTTCGAGGAGAGAACGAACACTGAAGCTTTCTTT. Encoded protein: CAFEERTNTEAFF. The full variable domain, its missing parts supplied by reference TRBV5-4 and TRBJ1-1, is ETGVTQSPTHLIKTRGQQVTLRCSSQSGHNTVSWYQQALGQGPQFIFQYYREEENGRGNFPPRFSGLQFPNYSSELNVNALELDDSALYLCAFEERTNTEAFFGQGTRLTVV.

This chain links TRBV9 with TRBJ2-7, with TRBD1 matching 10 bases. V shed 4 bases and J 7 bases; nucleotides not matched to a gene: 8. Per germline, CDR1 SGDLS and CDR2 YYNGEE. This CDR3 has 14 residues. CDR3 region: CASSLRQGAGEQYF. The DNA for the CDR3 is TGTGCCAGCAGCCTTCGACAGGGGGCGGGGGAGCAGTACTTC.

A single count supports this clone. This chain connects TRBV5-4 to TRBJ2-5; the match to TRBD2 covers 8 bases. Per the germline V gene, CDR1 is SGHNT and CDR2 is YYREEE (reference sequence). The CDR3 is 16 amino acids. The V gene end was trimmed by 5 bases and the J gene end by 5 bases; junction bases not matched to a gene: 14. CDR3 amino acids: CASRLRGAPPAETQYF. Written as DNA, the CDR3 is TGTGCCAGCAGGTTGCGGGGGGCTCCCCCCGCGGAGACCCAGTACTTC.

The chain couples TRBV6-1 to TRBJ2-2; D is uncertain. This CDR3 spans 14 amino acids. Per germline, CDR1 MNHNS and CDR2 SASEGT. V lost 3 bases and J 4 bases, leaving 9 bases between the germline ends. The CDR3 coding sequence is TGTGCCAGCAGTGAGATCCTAAGCACCGGGGAGCTGTTTTTT. Translated, it gives CASSEILSTGELFF.

J is TRBJ2-7 and V is TRBV12-3 or TRBV12-4; tentatively, D is TRBD1 (6 bases). Trimming cost V 3 bases and J 7 bases, with 10 bases left between them. This CDR3 region has 12 residues. The CDR3 bases are TGTGCCAGCAGTTTCCAGGGGTGGGAGCAGTACTTC. Protein: CASSFQGWEQYF.

The chain has TRBV10-3 and TRBJ2-3; perhaps TRBD2 as D (7 bases). The CDR3 length is 12 residues. Trimming cost V 9 bases and J 5 bases, with 12 bases left between them. Germline V CDR1 and CDR2: ENHRY, SYGVKD. The CDR3, as DNA: TGTGCCATTACAGGGAGGGGAGATACGCAGTATTTT. Translation: CAITGRGDTQYF.

The chain carries TRBV7-2 and TRBJ2-7, with a possible D match to TRBD2 (5 bases). Germline V lookup: CDR1 SGHTA, CDR2 FQGNSA. This CDR3 comprises 14 residues. Trimming took off 5 bases at V and 6 bases at J, with 17 bases between the two ends. CDR3 coding DNA: TGTGCCAGCAGCCTGGACTGGCGTTCGGGCGAGCAGTACTTC. It translates to CASSLDWRSGEQYF.

The chain has TRBV5-8 and TRBJ2-7, with TRBD1 identical over 7 bases. With V trimmed by 6 bases and J by 2 bases, 5 bases remained unmatched. Germline V gene sequence: CDR1 SGHTS, CDR2 YDEGEE. This CDR3 is built from 13 residues. The CDR3 region has the DNA TGTGCCAGCAACCGGGACAGAACCTACGAGCAGTACTTC. Its protein product is CASNRDRTYEQYF.

The rearrangement links TRBV7-2 to TRBJ2-7; TRBD1 matches 7 bases. J was trimmed by 2 bases and V by 7 bases; bases with no gene match: 8. The CDR3 is 14 residues long. Germline-derived CDR1 and CDR2 are SGHTA and FQGNSA. The chain's CDR3 is CASTRGQGAYEQYF. The DNA for the CDR3 is TGTGCCAGCACGAGGGGCCAGGGGGCCTACGAGCAGTACTTC.

This chain joins TRBV4-1 and TRBJ2-7; 7 nucleotides line up with TRBD2. There are 16 residues in the CDR3. Germline CDR1 reads MGHRA; CDR2 reads YSYEKL. V was clipped by 1 base and J by 2 bases; unmatched bases: 8. The CDR3 protein is CASSQALAAEAYEQYF. CDR3 coding DNA: TGCGCCAGCAGCCAAGCCCTAGCGGCGGAAGCCTACGAGCAGTACTTC.

The CDR3 bases are TGTGCCAGCTCACCACCTTCAGAGAACACTGAAGCTTTCTTT. Its translation: CASSPPSENTEAFF. This chain connects TRBV18 to TRBJ1-1; D gene unclear. Germline V gene lookup returns CDR1 KGHSH and CDR2 LQKENI. The CDR3 runs 14 residues. The V and J ends lost 0 bases and 1 base respectively, with 6 bases between them.

V and J are TRBV28 and TRBJ2-7, with 12 positions matching TRBD1. Germline CDR1 reads MDHEN; CDR2 reads SYDVKM. V shed 6 bases, J shed 7 bases, and the junction held 7 bases outside the gene matches. The CDR3 consists of 14 residues. CDR3 sequence (DNA): TGTGCCAGCAGGGAGGGACAGGGGGCATGGGAGCAGTACTTC. Residues: CASREGQGAWEQYF.

This chain joins TRBV9 and TRBJ2-7; TRBD1 might be the D (5 bases). The CDR3 extends over 14 amino acids. CDR1 and CDR2 from the germline V gene are SGDLS and YYNGEE. The V and J ends lost 2 bases and 2 bases respectively, with 11 bases between them. CDR3 residues: CASSVNRIPYEQYF. The CDR3 region has the DNA TGTGCCAGCAGCGTCAACAGGATTCCCTACGAGCAGTACTTC.

The chain recombines TRBV27 with TRBJ2-7; a weak D match, TRBD1 (6 bases). V was trimmed by 7 bases and J by 7 bases, leaving 23 bases between them. The CDR3 is 15 amino acids. The germline CDR1 and CDR2 sequences are MNHEY and SMNVEV (reference sequence). CDR3 amino acids: CASNRAGQASSEQYF. CDR3 coding DNA: TGTGCCAGCAACAGGGCCGGGCAGGCCTCCTCAGAGCAGTACTTC.

The chain joins TRBV5-6 to TRBJ2-5; 8 bases map to TRBD2. V lost 0 bases and J lost 5; bases outside the gene matches: 3. Per the germline V gene, CDR1 is SGHDT and CDR2 is YYEEEE. The CDR3 length is 14 residues. The CDR3 DNA sequence: TGTGCCAGCAGCTTGGGACTAGCGCAGGAGACCCAGTACTTC. This gives the protein CASSLGLAQETQYF. Full variable domain (rest looked up from reference TRBV5-6 and TRBJ2-5): DAGVTQSPTHLIKTRGQQVTLRCSPKSGHDTVSWYQQALGQGPQFIFQYYEEEERQRGNFPDRFSGHQFPNYSSELNVNALLLGDSALYLCASSLGLAQETQYFGPGTRLLVL.

This clone was counted between two and nine times. V usage is TRBV7-9 and J usage is TRBJ1-1, with TRBD1 identical over 12 bases. There are 15 residues in the CDR3. The germline V gene has CDR1 SEHNR and CDR2 FQNEAQ (reference sequence). The trim removed 6 bases at V and 3 bases at J, leaving 5 bases unmatched. The CDR3, as DNA: TGTGCCAGCAGGTCGGGACAGGGGGCGTACACTGAAGCTTTCTTT. As protein: CASRSGQGAYTEAFF.

CDR3 DNA sequence: TGTGCCAGCAGCCTTGCTAGCGGGGGACCAGATACGCAGTATTTT. The encoded protein is CASSLASGGPDTQYF. J is TRBJ2-3 and V is TRBV3-1 (or the pseudogene TRBV3-2), with 10 nucleotides matching TRBD2. With 4 bases clipped from V and 4 bases from J, the junction kept 5 bases outside the gene matches. The CDR3 sequence is 15 residues long. From germline, CDR1 is LGHDT and CDR2 YNNKEL (reference sequence).

This clone occurred once. The gene calls are TRBV11-2 and TRBJ2-7; 7 bases are shared with TRBD1. The CDR3 is 15 residues long. Per germline, CDR1 SGHAT and CDR2 FQNNGV. The trim removed 3 bases at V and 4 bases at J, leaving 9 bases unmatched. CDR3 residues: CASSFLDRMKYEQYF. The CDR3 bases are TGTGCCAGCAGCTTCCTGGACAGGATGAAATACGAGCAGTACTTC.

The chain combines TRBV19 with TRBJ2-4, with D possibly being TRBD2 (6 bases). Germline CDR1 reads LNHDA; CDR2 reads SQIVND (reference sequence). The CDR3 has 12 amino acids. Trimming pared 3 bases from V and 11 bases from J, leaving 11 bases between. The CDR3 region is CASSMEGNLQYF. The CDR3 DNA reads as TGTGCCAGTAGTATGGAGGGAAATCTTCAGTACTTC.